A single sample is the source of the 14 T cell receptor beta chains below, sequenced in a study of technical replicates of blood from a few donors. Only in-frame clones appear in the TCRdb table, and some are missing; sequencing was by immunoSEQ multiplex PCR. The sample holds 60,000 to 70,000 clones; 95% to 98% are singletons and the top ten take over 0.15%. The source material was T cells isolated from PBMCs. The source is a human donor in good health.

V gene TRBV6-6 combines with J gene TRBJ2-7; TRBD1 aligns across 9 bases. CDR3 length: 14 residues. Germline V lookup: CDR1 MNHNY, CDR2 SVGAGI (reference sequence). Unmatched junction bases numbered 7, after V lost 5 bases and J lost 5 bases. CDR3 in DNA: TGTGCCAGCAGTACCGACAGGGGGGTAAACGAGCAGTACTTC. Protein: CASSTDRGVNEQYF.

The chain links TRBV5-1 to TRBJ2-1, with 10 bases aligning to TRBD1. The CDR3 covers 15 residues. V lost 4 bases, J lost 7 bases, and 8 bases stayed unmatched. Germline V gene data show CDR1 as SGHRS and CDR2 as YFSETQ. The CDR3 sequence is CASSTTGTGENEQFF. The CDR3, as DNA: TGCGCCAGCAGCACCACCGGGACAGGGGAGAATGAGCAGTTCTTC.

This rearrangement joins TRBV11-2 to TRBJ2-7, with D perhaps matching TRBD2 (6 bases). Germline CDR1 SGHAT, CDR2 FQNNGV. Deletions cut 3 bases from V and 1 base from J, with 16 bases between. This CDR3 region has 16 residues. The CDR3 DNA sequence: TGTGCCAGCAGCTTTTATAGCGGAATCCGTTCCTACGAGCAGTACTTC. Its protein is CASSFYSGIRSYEQYF.

This chain links TRBV9 with TRBJ2-5, with 8 bases lining up with TRBD1. This CDR3 is built from 14 residues. Germline CDR1 is SGDLS and CDR2 is YYNGEE. V was pared by 3 bases and J by 5 bases, with 6 bases of the junction left unmatched. This CDR3 reads CASSADRGSETQYF. CDR3 sequence (DNA): TGTGCCAGCAGCGCTGACAGGGGATCGGAGACCCAGTACTTC.

The chain couples TRBV5-1 to TRBJ1-4; 9 nucleotides match TRBD1. The CDR3 runs 13 residues. After removal of 4 bases from V and 8 bases from J, the junction contained 3 bases not matched to a gene. Germline lookup yields CDR1 SGHRS and CDR2 YFSETQ. The CDR3 DNA reads as TGCGCCAGCAGCGTTACAGGGGGCGAAAAACTGTTTTTT. Its translation: CASSVTGGEKLFF. The whole variable domain, remainder taken from reference TRBV5-1 and TRBJ1-4, is KAGVTQTPRYLIKTRGQQVTLSCSPISGHRSVSWYQQTPGQGLQFLFEYFSETQRNKGNFPGRFSGRQFSNSRSEMNVSTLELGDSALYLCASSVTGGEKLFFGSGTQLSVL.

The CDR3 DNA reads as TGCGCCAGCAGCTTGGCCCCATCCTACGAGCAGTACTTC. Encoded protein: CASSLAPSYEQYF. The gene calls are TRBV5-1 and TRBJ2-7, with unresolved D. Between the trimmed V and J ends, which lost 0 bases and 1 base, there was a span of 5 bases. Germline values: CDR1 SGHRS, CDR2 YFSETQ. The CDR3 sequence is 13 residues long.

This clone was detected only once. The chain has TRBV13 and TRBJ1-1; the D gene is possibly TRBD1 (6 bases). This CDR3 comprises 16 residues. CDR1 is PRHDT and CDR2 is FYEKMQ in the germline V gene (reference sequence). Trimming removed 4 bases from V and 2 bases from J, with 17 bases in between. The CDR3 reads CASSSNRQEINTEAFF. As DNA, the CDR3 is TGTGCCAGCAGCTCTAATCGACAGGAGATTAACACTGAAGCTTTCTTT.

The chain carries TRBV9 and TRBJ1-3; D unresolved. Deletions cut 3 bases from V and 0 bases from J, with 10 bases between. The CDR3 loop spans 15 amino acids. The germline V gene encodes CDR1 SGDLS and CDR2 YYNGEE. CDR3 protein: CASSASTHSGNTIYF. The CDR3 DNA is TGTGCCAGCAGCGCTAGCACCCACTCTGGAAACACCATATATTTT.

The rearrangement links TRBV5-1 to TRBJ1-4, with no clear D. The CDR3 extends over 14 amino acids. The V gene's germline CDR1 is SGHRS and CDR2 YFSETQ. Trimming pared 5 bases from V and 8 bases from J, leaving 16 bases between. Written as DNA, the CDR3 is TGCGCCAGCAGACCCATAGGAGGCGGGGAAAAACTGTTTTTT. Translation: CASRPIGGGEKLFF.

V and J are TRBV5-4 and TRBJ1-3; 9 bases line up with TRBD1. Unmatched junction bases numbered 2, after V lost 0 bases and J lost 4 bases. CDR3 length equals 15 residues. Germline-derived CDR1 and CDR2 are SGHNT and YYREEE (reference sequence). CDR3 sequence reads: CASSLAGQGGNTIYF. The DNA of the CDR3 is TGTGCCAGCAGCTTGGCCGGACAGGGGGGAAACACCATATATTTT.

This chain connects TRBV9 to TRBJ1-1, with 9 positions matching TRBD1. V lost 3 bases, J lost 4 bases, and 13 bases stayed unmatched. The germline CDR1 and CDR2 sequences are SGDLS and YYNGEE. The CDR3 is made up of 17 amino acids. CDR3 sequence reads: CASSAVSSATGGTEAFF. CDR3 coding DNA: TGTGCCAGCAGCGCTGTTTCTTCCGCGACAGGGGGCACTGAAGCTTTCTTT.

The chain joins TRBV5-1 to TRBJ2-7, with D possibly TRBD2 on 6 matching bases. Germline CDR1 reads SGHRS; CDR2 reads YFSETQ. V shed 4 bases and J shed 0 bases, with 11 bases lying between them. The CDR3 loop spans 14 amino acids. The CDR3 loop reads CASSGGLLSYEQYF. The CDR3 coding sequence is TGCGCCAGCAGCGGGGGACTGCTCTCCTACGAGCAGTACTTC.

This chain uses TRBV7-9 with TRBJ2-6; 7 bases match TRBD1. V was pared by 6 bases and J by 12 bases, with 17 bases of the junction left unmatched. Germline V lookup: CDR1 SEHNR, CDR2 FQNEAQ (reference sequence). The CDR3 contains 16 residues. DNA of the CDR3: TGTGCCAGCAGTCGAAACGGACAGGCCACTCCGGGCGTCCTGACTTTC. Translation gives CASSRNGQATPGVLTF.

This chain connects TRBV29-1 to TRBJ2-7, with TRBD2 identical over 10 bases. This CDR3 has 16 amino acids. The trim removed 1 base at V and 2 bases at J, leaving 8 bases unmatched. Germline CDR1 reads SQVTM; CDR2 reads ANQGSEA. The CDR3: CSVEVEGSGRAYEQYF. CDR3 bases: TGCAGCGTTGAAGTGGAGGGGAGCGGGAGGGCCTACGAGCAGTACTTC.